This T cell receptor (beta chain) was documented in a study of sequential checkpoint blockade in melanoma (dated by TCRdb to the late 2010s). Regarding the complete study: In a 1:1 randomization, patients received either first-line nivolumab then ipilimumab (arm A) or ipilimumab then nivolumab (arm B). Maintenance nivolumab came after each of the two trial sequences. The full study reports these points: The model for predicting response that combines TCR metrics with mutation burden needs to be validated in larger, independent patient cohorts.

The immunoSEQ Assay was used to immunosequence TCRbeta CDR3 regions from genomic DNA. Prior to high-throughput sequencing, genomic DNA was amplified by bias-controlled multiplex PCR. The study's own analysis went as follows. To quantify the absolute abundance of each unique TCRbeta CDR3 region, the sequences were collapsed and filtered. Clonality, defined as 1 minus Pielou's evenness, was calculated using only productive rearrangements. Clones with significantly greater frequencies in on-treatment versus baseline samples were identified using a previously published method. TCRdb holds this immuneACCESS table with in-frame rearrangements only. Some clones are missing; in checked studies, unresolved V genes explain under half, and the rest has no known cause. V, J and clone size were drawn from that table, and D and trimming were deduced from the DNA. This sample gives approximately 21,000 clones in total; more than 60% of them show up just once. The ten largest make up approximately 40% of the sample.

To note about this clone: Its antigen is not yet known. Per-nucleotide qualities are absent, and no much larger clonotype sits a single base away.

The sample's treatment or condition label, decoded: randomized to nivolumab then ipilimumab (arm A) or the reverse (arm B). None of the patients in the trial had previously been given DNA-damaging chemotherapy. Thawed PBMCs were sorted on a FACS Aria II flow cytometer to isolate live CD3+CD8+ cells negative for CD19 and CD56. Samples came from patients with melanoma in CheckMate 064, a randomized, open-label phase II trial of sequential checkpoint blockade. Peripheral blood mononuclear cells were collected by leukapheresis, purified with Ficoll-Paque, and frozen in human serum with about 10% DMSO. Purity of sorted blood CD3+CD8+ cells was verified at >95% immediately after sorting, followed by DNA extraction. The clonotype was recovered from a human donor with melanoma. The sample in question was CD8+ T cells sorted from blood (inferred from file names), obtained from a patient given nivolumab and ipilimumab in sequence.

Read as DNA, the sequence is TGTGCCTGGAGTCCTATTGGAGGAGATCAGCCCCAGCATTTT. This gives the protein CAWSPIGGDQPQHF. Here the chain combines TRBV30 and TRBJ1-5; no confident D gene assignment can be made. V is pared back by 2 bases and J by 5 bases, with 13 bases lying between the germline termini. Including the terminal cysteine and phenylalanine, the CDR3 comprises 14 residues. Just CDR3 DNA is preserved here, 42 bases in frame from base 1. According to the germline V gene (reference sequence), CDR1 reads GTSNPN and CDR2 reads SVGIG.